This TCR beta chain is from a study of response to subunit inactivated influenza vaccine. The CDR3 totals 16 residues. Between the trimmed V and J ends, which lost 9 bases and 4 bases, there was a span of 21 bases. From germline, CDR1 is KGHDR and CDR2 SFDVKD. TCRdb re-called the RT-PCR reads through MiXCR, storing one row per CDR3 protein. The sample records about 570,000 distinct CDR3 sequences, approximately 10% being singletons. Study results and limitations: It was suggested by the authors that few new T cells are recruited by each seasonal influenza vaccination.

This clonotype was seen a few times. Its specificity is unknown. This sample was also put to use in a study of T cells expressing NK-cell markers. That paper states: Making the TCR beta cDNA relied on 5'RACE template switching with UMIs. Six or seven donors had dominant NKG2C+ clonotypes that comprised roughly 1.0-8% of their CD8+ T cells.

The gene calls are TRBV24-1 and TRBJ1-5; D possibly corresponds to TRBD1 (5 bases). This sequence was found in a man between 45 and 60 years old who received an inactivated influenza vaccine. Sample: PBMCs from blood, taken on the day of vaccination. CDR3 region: CATSKAGREQNQPQHF. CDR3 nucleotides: TGTGCCACCTCGAAGGCGGGACGTGAGCAAAATCAGCCCCAGCATTTT.